The clone carrying this TCR beta chain was observed many times. Antigen: not known. The data stem from a study of early T cells in non-severe SARS-CoV-2 infection. At the level of the study: Sequencing of unsorted whole blood was done on bulk RNA, leaving chains unpaired.

Study outcomes and limitations: Comparison of clonotypes with VDJdb favored anti-spike CD8 responses while missing private and CD4 specificities.

Germline V gives CDR1 SGHVS, CDR2 FQNEAQ. The CDR3 is 16 amino acids. V gave up 1 base and J gave up 5 bases, with 18 bases separating them. In the library, individual cDNA molecules carried attached unique molecular identifiers. TCRdb re-called the 5' RACE reads through MiXCR, storing one row per CDR3 protein. The data show 25,000 to 35,000 distinct CDR3 sequences, 5.1% seen once. The TCR was taken from an adult who was a healthcare worker with PCR-confirmed SARS-CoV-2 infection or an uninfected control (not recorded which). Sequencing was performed on whole blood. The V call is TRBV7-8, the J call TRBJ2-7, with D perhaps matching TRBD1 (5 bases). The CDR3, as DNA: TGTGCCAGCAGCTTAGAGTCTCGCCAGGGATTCAACGAGCAGTACTTC. This encodes CASSLESRQGFNEQYF.